This passage covers 20 T cell receptor beta chains from one sample sequenced in a study of T-cell memory formation after mild COVID-19. TCRdb analysed the 5' RACE reads with MiXCR anew, one entry per CDR3 protein. The sample consists of about 140,000 distinct CDR3 sequences, about 14% of them appearing once. Sequences were obtained from PBMCs or a T cell subset sorted from them (not recorded which). Source of these receptors: an adult woman who had mild COVID-19 (a few samples of this study predate the infection). Cell type and time point are not known.

The chain has TRBV15 and TRBJ2-1, with no clear D. Deletions cut 5 bases from V and 9 bases from J, with 14 bases between. Germline-derived CDR1 and CDR2 are LNHNV and YYDKDF (reference sequence). The CDR3 runs 13 residues. Written as DNA, the CDR3 is TGTGCCACCAGCCCATGGGGAACAATTGAGCAGTTCTTC. This sequence encodes CATSPWGTIEQFF.

The chain uses TRBV20-1 and TRBJ1-5; no firm D call. Looked up from germline, CDR1 is DFQATT and CDR2 is SNEGSKA (reference sequence). The CDR3 totals 15 residues. Trimming shortened V by 0 bases and J by 0 bases, and 9 bases separated the two germline ends. CDR3 sequence: CSARDSYYSNQPQHF. CDR3 nucleotide sequence: TGCAGTGCTAGAGATTCTTACTATAGCAATCAGCCCCAGCATTTT.

This clonotype was counted only a few times. V usage is TRBV5-1 and J usage is TRBJ1-2; D gene ambiguous. Germline V gives CDR1 SGHRS, CDR2 YFSETQ. The CDR3 spans 15 residues. With 4 bases removed from V and 5 bases from J, the gap between germline ends came to 18 bases. The CDR3 DNA reads as TGCGCCAGCAGCCCCCTATATGTAGCGGGTTATGGCTACACCTTC. Its translation is CASSPLYVAGYGYTF. Using reference TRBV5-1 and TRBJ1-2 for the parts outside the CDR3, the full variable domain is KAGVTQTPRYLIKTRGQQVTLSCSPISGHRSVSWYQQTPGQGLQFLFEYFSETQRNKGNFPGRFSGRQFSNSRSEMNVSTLELGDSALYLCASSPLYVAGYGYTFGSGTRLTVV.

This clonotype was detected a few times. This chain links TRBV7-8 with TRBJ2-7, with 12 bases matching TRBD2. Per germline, CDR1 SGHVS and CDR2 FQNEAQ. The CDR3 extends over 18 amino acids. V was clipped by 2 bases and J by 6 bases; unmatched bases: 14. The CDR3 nucleotides are TGTGCCAGCAGCTTACCTAGCGGGAGGGCTGTCGGCAGGGGCGAGCAGTACTTC. Translated: CASSLPSGRAVGRGEQYF.

This chain joins TRBV5-1 and TRBJ2-7; D unclear. In germline, CDR1 is SGHRS, CDR2 YFSETQ. CDR3 length equals 11 residues. The V gene lost 4 bases and the J gene lost 5 bases, with 7 bases spanning the gap. The CDR3: CASSRGNEQYF. The CDR3 DNA sequence: TGCGCCAGCAGCCGAGGTAACGAGCAGTACTTC.

The chain is built from TRBV21-1 and TRBJ2-7; the table assigns TRBD1, which was not confirmed against the DNA. TRBV21-1 is tagged as a pseudogene. The CDR3 consists of 16 residues. The CDR3 spells CASSKLRGGPSYEQYF. The CDR3 DNA is TGTGCCAGCAGCAAACTGAGAGGGGGGCCGAGCTACGAGCAGTACTTC.

This clonotype was counted a few times. The rearrangement joins TRBV7-2 to TRBJ2-3; maybe TRBD2 (6 bases). Germline V gene lookup returns CDR1 SGHTA and CDR2 FQGNSA. CDR3 size: 15 residues. Trimming removed 5 bases at V and 5 bases at J, with 17 bases between. DNA for the CDR3: TGTGCCAGCAGCGTACCCGGCGGGAATGAAGATACGCAGTATTTT. Translating it yields CASSVPGGNEDTQYF.

This clonotype was detected many times. The chain couples TRBV12-3 or TRBV12-4 to TRBJ1-1; possibly TRBD1 for D (5 bases). The CDR3 is 15 amino acids. V lost 3 bases to trimming and J lost 2 bases, with 13 bases between them. DNA for the CDR3: TGTGCCAGCAGTTTCGGGGACCCGGGAAACACTGAAGCTTTCTTT. It is translated as CASSFGDPGNTEAFF.

This chain joins TRBV11-2 and TRBJ2-1; D is unresolved. Trimming stripped 5 bases from V and 9 bases from J, with 17 bases between. This CDR3 has 14 amino acids. Germline V gives CDR1 SGHAT, CDR2 FQNNGV. CDR3 protein: CASSDTAGVGEQFF. CDR3 in DNA: TGTGCCAGCAGCGACACAGCTGGGGTAGGTGAGCAGTTCTTC.

This chain connects TRBV12-3 or TRBV12-4 to TRBJ2-3, with D possibly TRBD2 on 6 matching bases. This CDR3 spans 14 amino acids. V was cut by 6 bases and J by 2 bases, with 12 bases left in between. The CDR3 nucleotides read TGTGCCAGCAGCCGACCGGGGGTCACAGATACGCAGTATTTT. It codes for CASSRPGVTDTQYF.

This clonotype was counted between two and nine times. The chain carries TRBV12-3 or TRBV12-4 and TRBJ1-1; no clear D. Trimming removed 7 bases at V and 1 base at J, with 13 bases between. This CDR3 has 14 amino acids. The CDR3 reads CASILTVGNTEAFF. In nucleotides, the CDR3 is TGTGCCAGCATCCTTACAGTCGGGAACACTGAAGCTTTCTTT.

This clonotype is a singleton in its sample. The chain combines TRBV20-1 with TRBJ2-5, with 8 bases matching TRBD2. The CDR3 has 13 residues. Germline V lookup: CDR1 DFQATT, CDR2 SNEGSKA (reference sequence). Losses at the gene ends were 7 bases for V and 4 bases for J; bases not matched to a gene: 8. The CDR3 spells CSEATRGGETQYF. DNA of the CDR3: TGCAGTGAAGCTACCCGGGGGGGAGAGACCCAGTACTTC.

The CDR3 region is CASGLLAGGPNNEQFF. CDR3 nucleotides: TGTGCTAGTGGTCTTCTGGCGGGGGGGCCTAACAATGAGCAGTTCTTC. The chain links TRBV12-5 to TRBJ2-1, with 9 nucleotides matching TRBD2. This CDR3 contains 16 residues. Germline CDR1 is LGHNT and CDR2 is FRNRAP. The V segment lost 5 bases and the J segment 5 bases; nucleotides outside the gene matches: 10.

The J gene is TRBJ2-3, the V gene TRBV5-1; perhaps TRBD1 as D (6 bases). From germline, CDR1 is SGHRS and CDR2 YFSETQ. Trimming shortened V by 6 bases and J by 2 bases, and 13 bases separated the two germline ends. This CDR3 is built from 14 residues. This CDR3 reads CASNPTGPTDTQYF. For the CDR3, the DNA is TGCGCCAGCAATCCCACAGGGCCCACAGATACGCAGTATTTT.

This clonotype was counted between two and nine times. CDR3 nucleotide sequence: TGTGCCACCGGTTATGACAGGACAGATACGCAGTATTTT. It specifies CATGYDRTDTQYF. The chain employs TRBV24-1 and TRBJ2-3; maybe TRBD1 (6 bases). In germline, CDR1 is KGHDR, CDR2 SFDVKD. Trimming shortened V by 9 bases and J by 3 bases, and 12 bases separated the two germline ends. This CDR3 region has 13 residues.

The table lists this clonotype with a few counts. The gene calls are TRBV6-5 and TRBJ1-1, with TRBD1 matching 10 bases. The V gene end was trimmed by 5 bases and the J gene end by 4 bases; junction bases not matched to a gene: 4. CDR1 and CDR2 from the germline V gene are MNHEY and SVGAGI. There are 14 residues in the CDR3. The CDR3 DNA is TGTGCCAGCAGTAAATGGACAGGGGGCACTGAAGCTTTCTTT. Amino acid sequence: CASSKWTGGTEAFF.

This chain joins TRBV15 and TRBJ2-3, with TRBD1 as a possible D gene (5 bases). Trimming cost V 1 base and J 3 bases, with 11 bases left between them. The length of the CDR3 is 15 residues. In germline, CDR1 is LNHNV, CDR2 YYDKDF (reference sequence). This CDR3 is CATSRVGTGTDTQYF. CDR3 nucleotide sequence: TGTGCCACCAGCAGAGTGGGTACAGGAACAGATACGCAGTATTTT.

The V call is TRBV5-1, the J call TRBJ2-7; D is undetermined. Per germline, CDR1 SGHRS and CDR2 YFSETQ. The CDR3 contains 13 residues. The germline V and J ends were trimmed by 4 bases and 3 bases, with 11 bases remaining between them. This chain's CDR3 is CASSPPFFYEQYF. CDR3 in DNA: TGCGCCAGCAGCCCCCCTTTCTTCTACGAGCAGTACTTC.

J is TRBJ2-7 and V is TRBV20-1; 8 nucleotides align to TRBD2. This CDR3 is 15 amino acids long. Germline V gene sequence: CDR1 DFQATT, CDR2 SNEGSKA (reference sequence). V was clipped by 1 base and J by 3 bases; unmatched bases: 8. The CDR3 DNA sequence: TGCAGTGCTAGAGGTACTCGGCTAGCGGGCTACGAGCAGTACTTC. It yields the protein CSARGTRLAGYEQYF.

The chain carries TRBV15 and TRBJ1-3; no firm D call. The CDR3 runs 14 residues. The V end lost 6 bases, the J end lost 0 bases, and 9 bases lay between the germline ends. Germline V gene sequence: CDR1 LNHNV, CDR2 YYDKDF (reference sequence). In DNA form, the CDR3 reads TGTGCCACCAGTACCTCGCCCTCTGGAAACACCATATATTTT. Translating gives CATSTSPSGNTIYF.